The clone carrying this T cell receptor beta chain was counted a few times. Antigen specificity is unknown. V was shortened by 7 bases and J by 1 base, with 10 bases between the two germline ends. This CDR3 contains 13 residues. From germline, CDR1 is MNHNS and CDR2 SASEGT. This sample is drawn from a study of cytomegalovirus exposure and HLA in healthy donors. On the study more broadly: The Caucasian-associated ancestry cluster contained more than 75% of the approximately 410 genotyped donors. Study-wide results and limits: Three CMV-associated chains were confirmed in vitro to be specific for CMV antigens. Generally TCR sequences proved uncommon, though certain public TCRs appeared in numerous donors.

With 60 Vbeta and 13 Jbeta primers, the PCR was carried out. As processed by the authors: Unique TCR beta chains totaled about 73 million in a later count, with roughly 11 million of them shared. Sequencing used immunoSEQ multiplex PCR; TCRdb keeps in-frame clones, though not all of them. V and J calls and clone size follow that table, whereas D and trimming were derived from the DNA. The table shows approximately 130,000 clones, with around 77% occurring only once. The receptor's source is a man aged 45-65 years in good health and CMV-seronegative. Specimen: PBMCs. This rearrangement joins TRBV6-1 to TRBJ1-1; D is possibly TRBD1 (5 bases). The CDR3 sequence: CASITTGNTEAFF. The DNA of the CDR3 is TGTGCCAGCATTACCACAGGGAACACTGAAGCTTTCTTT.